One sample yielded the 8 T cell receptor beta chains listed below, sequenced in a study of blood T cell repertoires in COVID-19. Sequencing used immunoSEQ multiplex PCR; TCRdb keeps in-frame clones, though not all of them. Among about 200,000 clones listed, about 90% were seen once. Material for sequencing was PBMCs or T cells enriched from blood (not recorded which). These TCRs come from a woman between 25 and 40 years old with acute COVID-19.

Concerning this clone: Different DNA sequences within this sample yield the same CDR3. The rearrangement uses TRBV6-1 and TRBJ1-2; a weak D match, TRBD1 (5 bases). Trimming took 3 bases from V and 5 from J, leaving 10 bases between them. The CDR3 covers 13 residues. CDR1 and CDR2 (germline): MNHNS, SASEGT. CDR3 sequence (DNA): TGTGCCAGCAGTGAGGGGCTACGATATGGCTACACCTTC. As protein: CASSEGLRYGYTF.

The chain uses TRBV5-6 and TRBJ2-7, with 7 positions matching TRBD2. Trimming cost V 3 bases and J 0 bases; bases outside gene matches: 15. CDR1 is SGHDT and CDR2 is YYEEEE in the germline V gene. The CDR3 spans 18 residues. CDR3 DNA sequence: TGTGCCAGCAGCTGGGGCCCGGGAGGACTTTCCTTCTCCTACGAGCAGTACTTC. It is translated as CASSWGPGGLSFSYEQYF.

This chain uses TRBV18 with TRBJ2-7, with D perhaps matching TRBD1 (6 bases). The length of the CDR3 is 14 residues. Trimming removed 3 bases from V and 5 bases from J, with 14 bases in between. Germline V gene data show CDR1 as KGHSH and CDR2 as LQKENI. CDR3 in DNA: TGTGCCAGCTCACCCCGGGGCAGGGGACACGAGCAGTACTTC. Amino acid sequence: CASSPRGRGHEQYF.

The V call is TRBV19, the J call TRBJ1-2; unclear D gene. V was trimmed by 2 bases and J by 3 bases, leaving 10 bases between them. Germline V CDR1 and CDR2: LNHDA, SQIVND (reference sequence). The CDR3 contains 14 residues. CDR3 sequence: CASSISGYYYGYTF. The DNA of the CDR3 is TGTGCCAGTAGTATATCGGGATATTACTATGGCTACACCTTC.

The V call is TRBV3-1 (or the pseudogene TRBV3-2), the J call TRBJ2-5; TRBD2 matches at 7 bases. The V gene's germline CDR1 is LGHDT and CDR2 YNNKEL (reference sequence). The CDR3 spans 15 residues. The V and J ends lost 4 bases and 5 bases, in that order; junction bases with no gene match: 10. DNA for the CDR3: TGTGCCAGCAGCCCCGGGGCAGCGGGGTTGGAGACCCAGTACTTC. As protein: CASSPGAAGLETQYF.

Details on this clone: Its ends do not fully match the called genes, so a read error is possible. The chain employs TRBV6-5 and TRBJ2-7; D may be TRBD2 (5 bases). This CDR3 is built from 11 residues. In germline, CDR1 is MNHEY, CDR2 SVGAGI. The CDR3, as DNA: TGCGCCTCGCGGGTTCCCTACGAGCAGTACTTC. Translated, it gives CASRVPYEQYF.

CDR3 DNA sequence: TGCAGCGTTGAGGATCGCAGGGATGGAAACACCATATATTTT. Translating gives CSVEDRRDGNTIYF. The chain is built from TRBV29-1 and TRBJ1-3; D possibly corresponds to TRBD1 (5 bases). CDR1 is SQVTM and CDR2 is ANQGSEA in the germline V gene. Trimming shortened V by 3 bases and J by 3 bases, and 12 bases separated the two germline ends. The CDR3 length is 14 residues.

The V and J genes are TRBV4-3 and TRBJ1-1; the D gene is possibly TRBD1 (5 bases). The CDR3 sequence is 14 residues long. V dropped 6 bases and J dropped 3 bases, with 14 bases sitting between them. Germline assignment: CDR1 LGHNA and CDR2 YSLEER. CDR3 amino acids: CASRWRDGDTEAFF. The CDR3, as DNA: TGCGCCAGCAGATGGAGGGACGGTGACACTGAAGCTTTCTTT.